This T cell receptor (beta chain) appears in the sequencing data of a study of blood T cell repertoires in COVID-19 (dated by TCRdb to 2018 to 2020). Broadly, across the study: Samples covering the acute and convalescent phases of COVID-19 were provided by collaborators in the United States, Italy and Spain. The material from the prospective study consisted of cDNA or gDNA derived from T cells, B-cell-depleted T cells, or PBMCs. HLA class I and class II types, where available, came from metadata supplied by the sample provider rather than from assay-based typing. The dataset comprised deeply sampled blood TCRbeta repertoires from subjects exposed to, actively infected with, or recovered from COVID-19. Samples were obtained from the ongoing ImmuneRACE study (first 160 participants) and from over 1,000 subjects provided by 6 global collaborators. Nearly every sample came with metadata listing a de-identified subject ID, COVID-19 status, age in years and sex. The repertoires were made available in a free public database intended to serve as a resource for research on the immune response to SARS-CoV-2. General conclusions and limits of the study: Clinical and demographic metadata were provided uncurated, with the amount varying by source and participant.

TCRbeta CDR3 regions were amplified from genomic DNA using the immunoSEQ Assay, a bias-controlled multiplex PCR. In the paper's pipeline: The number of nucleated cells in each sample was estimated from the amplification of reference gene primers within the assay. To quantify the absolute abundance of each unique TCRbeta CDR3 rearrangement, sequence reads were collapsed and filtered. For each sample, productive Simpson clonality was calculated by taking the square root of Simpson's diversity index across productive rearrangements. TCRdb took over this immuneACCESS table, retaining in-frame rearrangements with V and J assigned. Such tables are incomplete; in checked studies, under half of the missing clones stem from an unresolved V gene, and the remainder is unexplained. From that table come the V and J calls and clone size; the DNA was used to work out D and trimming. The sample table lists about 64,000 clones, 70% to 85% of them with a count of one. The ten largest make up 10% to 15% of the sample.

With respect to this clone: Its antigen remains unidentified. Base qualities are not at hand, and no much larger clone is one base apart.

The germline V gene (reference sequence) provides CDR1 LNHDA and CDR2 SQIVND. The CDR3 runs 14 amino acids, cysteine and phenylalanine included. Left in the record is the CDR3 DNA by itself, 42 bases read in frame from the first base. V is shortened by 7 bases, J by 3 bases, and the region joining them spans 15 bases. Whole blood was collected in K2EDTA tubes by collaborating institutions according to the institutions' own protocols. For TCRbeta analysis, collaborators shipped samples as frozen whole blood, isolated PBMCs, or DNA extracted from either of those sample types. Sequencing input: peripheral blood. The rearrangement joined TRBV19 to TRBJ1-2; a tentative D match to TRBD1 spans 5 bases. This receptor was obtained from a man aged 80 or over with acute or convalescent COVID-19. In nucleotide form, the sequence is TGTGCCAGTACTCCAAGGGCAGGGTACTATGGCTACACCTTC. This codes for CASTPRAGYYGYTF.